What follows describes a single T cell receptor beta chain. Its antigen is still unknown. The data are from a study of cytomegalovirus exposure and HLA in healthy donors. Study-wide findings and caveats: A list of 150 to 200 TCR beta chains associated with cytomegalovirus was given. In a later analysis, TCR beta V- and J-gene trimming showed a link to a missense DCLRE1C variant. Reported results showed that the classifier diagnosed cytomegalovirus status with high specificity and sensitivity.

Looked up from germline, CDR1 is SGHTA and CDR2 is FQGNSA. The V end was cut by 5 bases, the J end by 3 bases, with 4 bases between. The CDR3 contains 11 residues. PCR involved 60 Vbeta and 13 Jbeta primers. This table comes from immunoSEQ multiplex PCR, and its TCRdb copy is limited to in-frame clones, with some not included. Its listing shows approximately 150,000 clones. The sample consisted of PBMCs. The clonotype comes from a male donor in good health and CMV-seronegative. The chain combines TRBV7-2 with TRBJ2-5, with no clear D. The CDR3 is CASSREETQYF. DNA for the CDR3: TGTGCCAGCAGCCGAGAAGAGACCCAGTACTTC.